Sequencing of this TCR beta chain was carried out in a study of blood T cell repertoires in COVID-19. Across the study: PBMCs, B-cell-depleted T cells, or T cells provided the cDNA or gDNA that made up the material.

The length of the CDR3 is 14 residues. From germline, CDR1 is GTSNPN and CDR2 SVGIG (reference sequence). Trimming stripped 2 bases from V and 7 bases from J, with 16 bases between. As handled by the study authors: Estimation of nucleated cell counts relied on the amplification of reference gene primers. Profiled with immunoSEQ multiplex PCR; TCRdb holds only in-frame clones, not every one. That table furnishes V, J and clone size, whereas the DNA furnished D and trimming. The sample has 120,000 to 150,000 clones; approximately 80% are singletons. Categorization into cohorts depended on clinical history that participants reported. Exposed participants encountered a COVID-19 case during the 2 weeks preceding study entry.

Material: PBMCs or T cells enriched from blood (not recorded which). This TCR was recovered from a woman younger than 30 who had been exposed to COVID-19. This chain connects TRBV30 to TRBJ2-3, with D possibly being TRBD2 (5 bases). The CDR3 sequence is CAWSHSPVGNTQYF. The CDR3 DNA reads TGTGCCTGGAGTCACAGCCCAGTCGGGAATACGCAGTATTTT.